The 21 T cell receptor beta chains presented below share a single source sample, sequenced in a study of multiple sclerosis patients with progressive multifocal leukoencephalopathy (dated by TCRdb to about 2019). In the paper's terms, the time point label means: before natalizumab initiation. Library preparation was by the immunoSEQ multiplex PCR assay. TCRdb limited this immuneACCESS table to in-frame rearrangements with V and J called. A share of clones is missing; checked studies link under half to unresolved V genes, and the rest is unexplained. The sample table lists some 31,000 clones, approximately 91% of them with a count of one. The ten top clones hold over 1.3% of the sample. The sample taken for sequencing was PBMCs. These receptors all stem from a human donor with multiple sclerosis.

The CDR3 loop is CASSQDSKHFTDTQYF. CDR3 nucleotides: TGCGCCAGCAGCCAAGATAGTAAGCATTTCACAGATACGCAGTATTTT. The chain joins TRBV4-3 to TRBJ2-3; D uncertain. Germline V gene sequence: CDR1 LGHNA, CDR2 YSLEER. Trimming cost V 0 bases and J 2 bases, with 12 bases left between them. There are 16 residues in the CDR3.

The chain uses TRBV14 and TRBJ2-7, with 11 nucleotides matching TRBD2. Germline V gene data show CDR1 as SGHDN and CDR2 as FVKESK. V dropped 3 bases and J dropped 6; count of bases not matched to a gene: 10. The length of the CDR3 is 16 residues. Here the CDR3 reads CASSHPLSGRAGEQYF. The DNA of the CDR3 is TGTGCCAGCAGCCACCCTCTTAGCGGGAGGGCCGGCGAGCAGTACTTC.

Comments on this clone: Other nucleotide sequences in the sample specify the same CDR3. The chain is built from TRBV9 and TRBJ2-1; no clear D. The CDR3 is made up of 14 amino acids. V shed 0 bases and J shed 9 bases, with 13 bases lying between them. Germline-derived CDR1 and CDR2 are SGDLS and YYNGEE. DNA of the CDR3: TGTGCCAGCAGCGTAGTGGGAACGGGTAGTGAGCAGTTCTTC. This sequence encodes CASSVVGTGSEQFF. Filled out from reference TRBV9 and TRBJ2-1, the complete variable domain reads DSGVTQTPKHLITATGQRVTLRCSPRSGDLSVYWYQQSLDQGLQFLIQYYNGEERAKGNILERFSAQQFPDLHSELNLSSLELGDSALYFCASSVVGTGSEQFFGPGTRLTVL.

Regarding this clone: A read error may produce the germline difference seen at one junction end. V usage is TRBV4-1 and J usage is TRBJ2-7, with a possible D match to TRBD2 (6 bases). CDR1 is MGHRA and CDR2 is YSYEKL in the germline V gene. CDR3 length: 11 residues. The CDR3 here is CASSQEGGLNF. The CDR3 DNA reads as TGCGCCAGCAGCCAAGAGGGGGGTTTGAACTTC.

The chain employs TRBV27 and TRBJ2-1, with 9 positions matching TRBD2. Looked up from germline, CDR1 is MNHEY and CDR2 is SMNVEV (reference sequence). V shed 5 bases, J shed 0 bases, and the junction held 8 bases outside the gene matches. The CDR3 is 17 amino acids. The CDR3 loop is CASSPFPSGASYNEQFF. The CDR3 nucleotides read TGTGCCAGCAGTCCTTTCCCTAGCGGGGCCTCCTACAATGAGCAGTTCTTC.

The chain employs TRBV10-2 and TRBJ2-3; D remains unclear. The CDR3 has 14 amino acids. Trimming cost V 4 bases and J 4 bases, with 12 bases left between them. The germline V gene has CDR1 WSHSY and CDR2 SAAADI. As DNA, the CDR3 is TGCGCCAGCAGTGTTGAGGTGAGCGCAGATACGCAGTATTTT. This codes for CASSVEVSADTQYF.

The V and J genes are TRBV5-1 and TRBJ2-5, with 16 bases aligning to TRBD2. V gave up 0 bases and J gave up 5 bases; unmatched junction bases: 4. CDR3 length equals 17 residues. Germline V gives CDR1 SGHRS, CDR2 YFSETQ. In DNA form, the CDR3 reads TGCGCCAGCAGCTTGGAGGGACTAGCGGGAGGGGAGGAGACCCAGTACTTC. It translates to CASSLEGLAGGEETQYF.

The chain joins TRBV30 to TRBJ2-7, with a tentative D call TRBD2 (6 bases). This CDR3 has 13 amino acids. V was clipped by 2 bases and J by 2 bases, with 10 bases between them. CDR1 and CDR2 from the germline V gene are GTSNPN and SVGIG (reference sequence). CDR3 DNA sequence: TGTGCCTGGAGTATAGCGGAGACCTACGAGCAGTACTTC. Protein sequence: CAWSIAETYEQYF.

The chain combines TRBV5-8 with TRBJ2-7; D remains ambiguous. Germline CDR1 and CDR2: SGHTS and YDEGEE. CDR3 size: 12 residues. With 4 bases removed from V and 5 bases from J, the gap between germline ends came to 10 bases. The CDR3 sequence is CASSPGPHEQYF. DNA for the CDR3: TGTGCCAGCAGCCCCGGACCCCACGAGCAGTACTTC.

The CDR3 loop is CASSSLGATNEKLFF. The CDR3 DNA is TGTGCCAGCAGTTCGCTCGGGGCAACTAATGAAAAACTGTTTTTT. V and J are TRBV27 and TRBJ1-4; D is unresolved. Per the germline V gene, CDR1 is MNHEY and CDR2 is SMNVEV (reference sequence). The CDR3 spans 15 residues. V was clipped by 4 bases and J by 0 bases, with 9 bases between them.

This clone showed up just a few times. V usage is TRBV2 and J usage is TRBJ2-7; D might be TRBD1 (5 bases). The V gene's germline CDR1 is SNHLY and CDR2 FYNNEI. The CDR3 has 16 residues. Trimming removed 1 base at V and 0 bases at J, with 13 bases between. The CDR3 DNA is TGTGCCAGCAGTGAAGATCAGGGTTGGGGCTCCTACGAGCAGTACTTC. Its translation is CASSEDQGWGSYEQYF.

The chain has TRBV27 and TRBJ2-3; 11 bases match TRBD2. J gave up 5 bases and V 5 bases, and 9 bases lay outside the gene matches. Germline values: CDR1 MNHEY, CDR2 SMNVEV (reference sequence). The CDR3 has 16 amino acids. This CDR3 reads CASSLSRTSGGDTQYF. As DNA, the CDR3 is TGTGCCAGCAGTCTCTCCCGAACTAGCGGGGGAGATACGCAGTATTTT.

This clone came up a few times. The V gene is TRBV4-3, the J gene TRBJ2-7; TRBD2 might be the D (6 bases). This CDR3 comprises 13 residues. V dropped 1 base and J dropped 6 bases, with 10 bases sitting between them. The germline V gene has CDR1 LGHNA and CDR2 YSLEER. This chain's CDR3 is CASSQAGGFEQYF. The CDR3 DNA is TGCGCCAGCAGCCAAGCTGGGGGGTTCGAGCAGTACTTC.

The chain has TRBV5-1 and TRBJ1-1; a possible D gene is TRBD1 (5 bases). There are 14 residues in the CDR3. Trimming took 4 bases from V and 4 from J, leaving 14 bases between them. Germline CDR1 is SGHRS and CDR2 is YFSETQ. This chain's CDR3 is CASSLETVSTEAFF. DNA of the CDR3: TGCGCCAGCAGCCTAGAGACAGTGAGCACTGAAGCTTTCTTT.

The CDR3 coding sequence is TGCAGCGCCATCGAGGGGGTAATCTACGAGCAGTACTTC. The encoded protein is CSAIEGVIYEQYF. The chain uses TRBV29-1 and TRBJ2-7; D might be TRBD1 (6 bases). Trimming left V 7 bases short and J 3 bases short, with 16 bases between. The CDR3 is 13 amino acids. Per the germline V gene, CDR1 is SQVTM and CDR2 is ANQGSEA.

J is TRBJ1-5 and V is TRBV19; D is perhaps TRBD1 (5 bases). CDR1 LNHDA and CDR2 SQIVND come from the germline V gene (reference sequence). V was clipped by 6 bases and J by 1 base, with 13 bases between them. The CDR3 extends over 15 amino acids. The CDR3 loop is CASSSIDSSNQPQHF. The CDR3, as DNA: TGTGCCAGTAGCTCCATTGACAGCAGCAATCAGCCCCAGCATTTT.

The CDR3 is CAISGGGHEKLFF. CDR3 coding DNA: TGTGCCATCAGCGGGGGGGGACATGAAAAACTGTTTTTT. J is TRBJ1-4 and V is TRBV10-3, with D maybe TRBD1 (5 bases). CDR1 and CDR2 (germline): ENHRY, SYGVKD. The V end lost 6 bases, the J end lost 6 bases, and 11 bases lay between the germline ends. The CDR3 totals 13 residues.

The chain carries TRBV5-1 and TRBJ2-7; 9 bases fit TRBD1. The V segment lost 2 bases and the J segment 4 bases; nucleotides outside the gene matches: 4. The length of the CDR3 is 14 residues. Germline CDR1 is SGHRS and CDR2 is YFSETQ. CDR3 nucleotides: TGCGCCAGCAGCTTCGGACAGGGGAGGTACGAGCAGTACTTC. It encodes CASSFGQGRYEQYF.

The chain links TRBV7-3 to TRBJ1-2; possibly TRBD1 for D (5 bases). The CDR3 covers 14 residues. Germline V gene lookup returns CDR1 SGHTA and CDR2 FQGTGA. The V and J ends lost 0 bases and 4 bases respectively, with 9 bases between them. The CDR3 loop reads CASSLTPGLYGYTF. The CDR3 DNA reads TGTGCCAGCAGCTTAACTCCAGGGCTCTATGGCTACACCTTC.

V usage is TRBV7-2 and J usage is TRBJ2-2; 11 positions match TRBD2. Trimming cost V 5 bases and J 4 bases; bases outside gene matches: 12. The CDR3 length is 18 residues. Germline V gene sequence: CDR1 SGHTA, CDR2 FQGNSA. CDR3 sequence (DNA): TGTGCCAGCAGCCCCCTTCCTAGCGGGAGGCCCGGCACCGGGGAGCTGTTTTTT. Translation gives CASSPLPSGRPGTGELFF.

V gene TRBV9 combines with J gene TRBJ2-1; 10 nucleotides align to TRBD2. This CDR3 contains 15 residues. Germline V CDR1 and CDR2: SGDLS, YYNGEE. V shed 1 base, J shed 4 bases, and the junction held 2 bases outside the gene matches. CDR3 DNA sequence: TGTGCCAGCAGCGTACGAGCGGGAGGGTACAATGAGCAGTTCTTC. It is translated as CASSVRAGGYNEQFF.